This T cell receptor (beta chain) was retrieved from a study of blood T cell repertoires in COVID-19. TCRdb's table, derived via immunoSEQ multiplex PCR, lists solely in-frame clones and lacks some. The data hold some 120,000 clones, with more than 75% observed a single time. The CDR3 is 15 residues long. Looked up from germline, CDR1 is SEHNR and CDR2 is FQNEAQ (reference sequence). The trim removed 2 bases at V and 4 bases at J, leaving 3 bases unmatched. The sequenced material came from peripheral blood. The chain carries TRBV7-9 and TRBJ2-1; 9 nucleotides agree with TRBD1. This TCR came from a man between 60 and 75 years old with acute or convalescent COVID-19. CDR3 coding DNA: TGTGCCAGCAGCTTAACACAGGGGGCTTACAATGAGCAGTTCTTC. This encodes CASSLTQGAYNEQFF.